The 29 T cell receptor beta chains reported below all come from one sample, sequenced in a study of Tregs in tolerant kidney transplant recipients. TCRdb keeps only in-frame clones here, not all; method: immunoSEQ multiplex PCR. Seen here are about 110,000 clones, around 89% observed once, and the top ten hold approximately 0.34%. The material was CD4+ T cells from blood, obtained before the transplant. The source is a human donor who received a combined kidney and bone marrow transplant.

CDR3 nucleotides: TGTGCCAGCAGTGAACTTGGGACTAGTTATTACGAGCAGTACTTC. It codes for CASSELGTSYYEQYF. This chain joins TRBV6-1 and TRBJ2-7; 8 nucleotides agree with TRBD2. The CDR3 has 15 amino acids. Germline CDR1 is MNHNS and CDR2 is SASEGT. The trim removed 2 bases at V and 4 bases at J, leaving 7 bases unmatched.

This clone turned up a few times. This sequence joins TRBV10-1 and TRBJ1-1, with TRBD1 matching 8 bases. Germline assignment: CDR1 WNHNN and CDR2 SYGVQD (reference sequence). This CDR3 spans 12 amino acids. Losses at the gene ends were 6 bases for V and 11 bases for J; bases not matched to a gene: 8. The CDR3 region is CASSSDRVVAFF. CDR3 bases: TGCGCCAGCAGCTCGGACAGGGTTGTGGCTTTCTTT.

This chain connects TRBV9 to TRBJ2-1; the match to TRBD2 covers 12 bases. CDR1 is SGDLS, CDR2 YYNGEE, per germline. Trimming cost V 0 bases and J 7 bases; bases outside gene matches: 8. The CDR3 extends over 17 amino acids. The CDR3 nucleotides are TGTGCCAGCAGCGTAGCGGGGCTAGCGGGGGGGCGGAATGAGCAGTTCTTC. Translated, it gives CASSVAGLAGGRNEQFF.

This clone has a handful of counts. V and J are TRBV6-6 and TRBJ1-5, with D tentatively TRBD1 (5 bases). V was trimmed by 6 bases and J by 1 base, leaving 13 bases between them. CDR1 and CDR2 from the germline V gene are MNHNY and SVGAGI (reference sequence). The CDR3 loop spans 15 amino acids. CDR3 sequence (DNA): TGTGCCAGCAGCCCCGTGGGACTGAGCAATCAGCCCCAGCATTTT. Protein product: CASSPVGLSNQPQHF.

This clone was observed a handful of times. The chain has TRBV18 and TRBJ1-1; tentatively, D is TRBD1 (6 bases). Between the trimmed V and J ends, which lost 1 base and 3 bases, there was a span of 9 bases. Per germline, CDR1 KGHSH and CDR2 LQKENI. This CDR3 comprises 14 residues. The CDR3 sequence is CASSPRAGDTEAFF. CDR3 DNA sequence: TGTGCCAGCTCACCACGGGCAGGGGACACTGAAGCTTTCTTT.

Notes on this clone: Other DNA sequences in this specimen translate into the identical CDR3. The V and J genes are TRBV18 and TRBJ1-5, with a possible D match to TRBD1 (5 bases). CDR3 length: 13 amino acids. Trimming shortened V by 0 bases and J by 7 bases, and 7 bases separated the two germline ends. Per germline, CDR1 KGHSH and CDR2 LQKENI. The CDR3 bases are TGTGCCAGCTCACCACCGGGGGGGCAGCCCCAGCATTTT. This gives the protein CASSPPGGQPQHF. Looking up the rest from reference TRBV18 and TRBJ1-5 gives the full variable domain: NAGVMQNPRHLVRRRGQEARLRCSPMKGHSHVYWYRQLPEEGLKFMVYLQKENIIDESGMPKERFSAEFPKEGPSILRIQQVVRGDSAAYFCASSPPGGQPQHFGDGTRLSIL.

The chain combines TRBV7-7 with TRBJ2-7; a possible D gene is TRBD1 (6 bases). Germline values: CDR1 SSHAT, CDR2 FNYEAQ (reference sequence). Trimming stripped 2 bases from V and 5 bases from J, with 16 bases between. The CDR3 loop spans 15 amino acids. CDR3 bases: TGTGCCAGCAGCTTAAAGACAGGTGGTTTGGACGAGCAGTACTTC. It yields the protein CASSLKTGGLDEQYF. Full variable domain (missing parts from reference TRBV7-7 and TRBJ2-7): GAGVSQSPRYKVTKRGQDVTLRCDPISSHATLYWYQQALGQGPEFLTYFNYEAQPDKSGLPSDRFSAERPEGSISTLTIQRTEQRDSAMYRCASSLKTGGLDEQYFGPGTRLTVT.

This chain joins TRBV15 and TRBJ2-1; 7 bases match TRBD2. Per germline, CDR1 LNHNV and CDR2 YYDKDF (reference sequence). V was pared by 1 base and J by 9 bases, with 6 bases of the junction left unmatched. CDR3 length: 14 residues. CDR3 amino acids: CATSRGGGGGEQFF. The CDR3 coding sequence is TGTGCCACCAGCAGAGGGGGGGGAGGCGGTGAGCAGTTCTTC.

This rearrangement joins TRBV5-1 to TRBJ2-7, with 13 positions matching TRBD2. The CDR3 is 15 amino acids. Germline assignment: CDR1 SGHRS and CDR2 YFSETQ. Losses at the gene ends were 6 bases for V and 2 bases for J; bases not matched to a gene: 5. The CDR3 nucleotides read TGCGCCAGCAACCTCGGACTAGCGGGAGCCTACGAGCAGTACTTC. Encoded protein: CASNLGLAGAYEQYF. Drawing the rest from reference TRBV5-1 and TRBJ2-7, the complete variable domain is KAGVTQTPRYLIKTRGQQVTLSCSPISGHRSVSWYQQTPGQGLQFLFEYFSETQRNKGNFPGRFSGRQFSNSRSEMNVSTLELGDSALYLCASNLGLAGAYEQYFGPGTRLTVT.

V is TRBV4-1 and J is TRBJ2-5; D gene unclear. The V gene's germline CDR1 is MGHRA and CDR2 YSYEKL. This CDR3 contains 14 residues. V was pared by 4 bases and J by 0 bases, with 9 bases between. The CDR3 DNA follows: TGCGCCAGCAGCCTCCCAGTTAACCAAGAGACCCAGTACTTC. Translating it yields CASSLPVNQETQYF.

The rearrangement joins TRBV7-2 to TRBJ2-7; D is perhaps TRBD2 (7 bases). Germline V gene data show CDR1 as SGHTA and CDR2 as FQGNSA. CDR3 length: 14 amino acids. V was pared by 5 bases and J by 0 bases, with 11 bases between. This chain's CDR3 is CASSKGGSSYEQYF. Here the CDR3 DNA reads TGTGCCAGCAGCAAGGGGGGGTCCTCCTACGAGCAGTACTTC.

As to this clone: The junction and the germline gene differ at one end; a read error may be behind it. The chain is built from TRBV2 and TRBJ2-1; 10 bases match TRBD2. Germline-derived CDR1 and CDR2 are SNHLY and FYNNEI. The CDR3 has 13 residues. The CDR3 DNA sequence: TGTGCCAGCACCTCCGACTCTAGCGGGGGTAGAATCTTC. Translated, it gives CASTSDSSGGRIF.

The gene calls are TRBV28 and TRBJ2-7; D gene unclear. The germline gives CDR1 MDHEN, CDR2 SYDVKM. This CDR3 is built from 15 residues. Trimming took 5 bases from V and 5 from J, leaving 19 bases between them. CDR3 amino acids: CASSTPKNAFHEQYF. Here the CDR3 DNA reads TGTGCCAGCAGTACGCCAAAGAATGCGTTCCACGAGCAGTACTTC.

V and J are TRBV10-2 and TRBJ2-5; 16 bases are shared with TRBD2. The CDR3 has 15 residues. V shed 6 bases and J 3 bases; nucleotides not matched to a gene: 1. From germline, CDR1 is WSHSY and CDR2 SAAADI. The CDR3 protein is CASSGTSGGEETQYF. In nucleotides, the CDR3 is TGCGCCAGCAGCGGGACTAGCGGGGGGGAAGAGACCCAGTACTTC.

This chain joins TRBV5-6 and TRBJ1-4; 11 bases line up with TRBD1. The V segment lost 2 bases and the J segment 2 bases; nucleotides outside the gene matches: 11. Germline values: CDR1 SGHDT, CDR2 YYEEEE. This CDR3 is built from 19 residues. The CDR3 loop reads CASSFGDRGRSWTNEKLFF. In DNA form, the CDR3 reads TGTGCCAGCAGCTTTGGGGACAGGGGGAGGTCTTGGACTAATGAAAAACTGTTTTTT.

This chain joins TRBV10-1 and TRBJ2-3; a possible D gene is TRBD2 (7 bases). V lost 3 bases and J 3 bases, leaving 16 bases between the germline ends. This CDR3 is 16 amino acids long. Germline V gives CDR1 WNHNN, CDR2 SYGVQD (reference sequence). The CDR3 loop is CASSDPSGRGTDTQYF. The CDR3 region has the DNA TGCGCCAGCAGTGACCCTAGCGGTAGGGGGACAGATACGCAGTATTTT.

The CDR3 reads CASSPTPGQTQYF. The CDR3 DNA follows: TGTGCCAGCAGCCCCACACCGGGACAAACGCAGTATTTT. This rearrangement joins TRBV11-2 to TRBJ2-3, with TRBD1 as a possible D gene (6 bases). CDR1 and CDR2 (germline): SGHAT, FQNNGV. The V end lost 5 bases, the J end lost 9 bases, and 15 bases lay between the germline ends. This CDR3 has 13 residues.

The gene calls are TRBV7-9 and TRBJ2-7, with D perhaps matching TRBD2 (5 bases). V lost 4 bases to trimming and J lost 5 bases, with 9 bases between them. The CDR3 length is 12 residues. CDR1 SEHNR and CDR2 FQNEAQ come from the germline V gene (reference sequence). The CDR3 sequence is CASSSTRNEQYF. The DNA for the CDR3 is TGTGCCAGCAGCTCCACTAGGAACGAGCAGTACTTC. The variable domain in full, with the rest retrieved from reference TRBV7-9 and TRBJ2-7, is DTGVSQNPRHKITKRGQNVTFRCDPISEHNRLYWYRQTLGQGPEFLTYFQNEAQLEKSRLLSDRFSAERPKGSFSTLEIQRTEQGDSAMYLCASSSTRNEQYFGPGTRLTVT.

The chain combines TRBV2 with TRBJ1-5; D gene ambiguous. The CDR3 is 15 residues long. V dropped 8 bases and J dropped 0 bases, with 14 bases sitting between them. Germline loops: CDR1 SNHLY, CDR2 FYNNEI. In DNA, the CDR3 is TGTGCCAGCTCAAACAACCACGATAGCAATCAGCCCCAGCATTTT. The encoded protein is CASSNNHDSNQPQHF. Looking up the rest from reference TRBV2 and TRBJ1-5 gives the full variable domain: EPEVTQTPSHQVTQMGQEVILRCVPISNHLYFYWYRQILGQKVEFLVSFYNNEISEKSEIFDDQFSVERPDGSNFTLKIRSTKLEDSAMYFCASSNNHDSNQPQHFGDGTRLSIL.

The rearrangement links TRBV6-5 to TRBJ2-2; 8 bases match TRBD1. The CDR3 has 14 residues. J gave up 1 base and V 8 bases, and 3 bases lay outside the gene matches. Germline loops: CDR1 MNHEY, CDR2 SVGAGI. This CDR3 is CASLGQGNTGELFF. In DNA, the CDR3 is TGTGCCAGCCTTGGACAGGGGAACACCGGGGAGCTGTTTTTT.

A single count supports this clone. The rearrangement joins TRBV19 to TRBJ2-1; 7 bases align to TRBD2. The CDR3 is 16 residues long. The V segment lost 5 bases and the J segment 0 bases; nucleotides outside the gene matches: 7. Germline loops: CDR1 LNHDA, CDR2 SQIVND (reference sequence). The CDR3 DNA follows: TGTGCCAGTAGTTATCAAGCGGGGAGCTCCTACAATGAGCAGTTCTTC. Encoded protein: CASSYQAGSSYNEQFF. The full variable domain, rest sourced from reference TRBV19 and TRBJ2-1, is DGGITQSPKYLFRKEGQNVTLSCEQNLNHDAMYWYRQDPGQGLRLIYYSQIVNDFQKGDIAEGYSVSREKKESFPLTVTSAQKNPTAFYLCASSYQAGSSYNEQFFGPGTRLTVL.

This CDR3 reads CASSPSGAVGTEAFF. The CDR3 nucleotides read TGTGCCAGCAGTCCTTCTGGGGCAGTAGGTACTGAAGCTTTCTTT. The chain recombines TRBV27 with TRBJ1-1; D might be TRBD1 (5 bases). The CDR3 runs to 15 residues. V dropped 5 bases and J dropped 5 bases, with 18 bases sitting between them. Germline V lookup: CDR1 MNHEY, CDR2 SMNVEV (reference sequence).

This chain connects TRBV14 to TRBJ2-7, with a tentative D call TRBD2 (6 bases). The CDR3 has 17 residues. V was pared by 0 bases and J by 2 bases, with 17 bases between. Looked up from germline, CDR1 is SGHDN and CDR2 is FVKESK. CDR3 sequence: CASSQDGGTVIAYEQYF. Written as DNA, the CDR3 is TGTGCCAGCAGCCAAGATGGGGGGACGGTGATAGCCTACGAGCAGTACTTC.

The J gene is TRBJ2-5, the V gene TRBV19, with 9 bases matching TRBD2. Germline V CDR1 and CDR2: LNHDA, SQIVND (reference sequence). The CDR3 is 13 amino acids. The J segment lost 5 bases and the V segment lost 8 bases, leaving 6 bases of the junction unmatched. The CDR3 DNA follows: TGTGCCAGTGCTAGCGGGGTTCGGGAGACCCAGTACTTC. Translating it yields CASASGVRETQYF.

V and J are TRBV2 and TRBJ2-1, with 8 bases fitting TRBD2. The CDR3 totals 17 residues. Trimming cost V 4 bases and J 5 bases; bases outside gene matches: 13. The V gene's germline CDR1 is SNHLY and CDR2 FYNNEI. CDR3 amino acids: CASSVRAPGTSNNEQFF. The DNA for the CDR3 is TGTGCCAGCAGTGTTAGGGCACCCGGGACTAGTAACAATGAGCAGTTCTTC. The whole variable domain, filled in from reference TRBV2 and TRBJ2-1, reads EPEVTQTPSHQVTQMGQEVILRCVPISNHLYFYWYRQILGQKVEFLVSFYNNEISEKSEIFDDQFSVERPDGSNFTLKIRSTKLEDSAMYFCASSVRAPGTSNNEQFFGPGTRLTVL.

The chain has TRBV12-5 and TRBJ1-1; D might be TRBD1 (5 bases). The V gene lost 0 bases and the J gene lost 1 base, with 18 bases spanning the gap. The CDR3 length is 18 residues. Per the germline V gene, CDR1 is LGHNT and CDR2 is FRNRAP. The CDR3 sequence: CASGLVYLVAGWNTEAFF. The CDR3 DNA follows: TGTGCTAGTGGTTTGGTATATTTGGTCGCAGGGTGGAACACTGAAGCTTTCTTT.

V gene TRBV11-3 combines with J gene TRBJ1-1, with D perhaps TRBD1 (6 bases). V lost 1 base and J lost 1, with 13 bases in between. There are 16 residues in the CDR3. Germline V gene lookup returns CDR1 SGHNT and CDR2 YENEEA. CDR3 DNA: TGTGCCAGCAGCTTAGGGGCAGGGGAGGGGAACACTGAAGCTTTCTTT. Amino acids: CASSLGAGEGNTEAFF.

A few counts support this clone. V gene TRBV29-1 combines with J gene TRBJ2-7; D is unresolved. The V end lost 5 bases, the J end lost 0 bases, and 11 bases lay between the germline ends. The germline CDR1 and CDR2 sequences are SQVTM and ANQGSEA. The CDR3 sequence is 13 residues long. The CDR3 bases are TGCAGCGTTAAAGCAGTCAGCTCCTACGAGCAGTACTTC. Translated: CSVKAVSSYEQYF.

Only one count was recorded for this clone. This chain joins TRBV23-1 and TRBJ2-5, with D possibly being TRBD2 (6 bases). TRBV23-1 is noted as an ORF with a role that remains uncertain. There are 13 residues in the CDR3. Trimming stripped 7 bases from V and 4 bases from J, with 13 bases between. The CDR3 loop reads CASNYGGVETQYF. The DNA of the CDR3 is TGCGCCAGCAACTACGGGGGTGTAGAGACCCAGTACTTC.